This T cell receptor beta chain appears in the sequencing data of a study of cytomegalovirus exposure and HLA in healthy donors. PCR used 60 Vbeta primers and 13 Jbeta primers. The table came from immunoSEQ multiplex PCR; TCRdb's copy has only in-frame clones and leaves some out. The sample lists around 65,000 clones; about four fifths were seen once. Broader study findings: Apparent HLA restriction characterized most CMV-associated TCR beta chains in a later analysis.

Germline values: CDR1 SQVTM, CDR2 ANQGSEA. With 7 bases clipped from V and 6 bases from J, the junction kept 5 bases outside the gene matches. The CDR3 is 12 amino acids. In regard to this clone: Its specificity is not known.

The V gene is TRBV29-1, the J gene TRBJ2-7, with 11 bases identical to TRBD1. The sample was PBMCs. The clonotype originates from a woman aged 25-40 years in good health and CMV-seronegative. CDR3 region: CSAGTGGGEQYF. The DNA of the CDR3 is TGCAGCGCCGGGACAGGGGGGGGCGAGCAGTACTTC.